One T cell receptor beta chain is described in this entry. This sample is drawn from a study of shared clonotypes between healthy human individuals. The CDR3 sequence is 14 residues long. Germline V lookup: CDR1 SGHTA, CDR2 FQGNSA. Trimming took 5 bases from V and 7 from J, leaving 12 bases between them. The assay was immunoSEQ multiplex PCR, and TCRdb's table has in-frame clones only and misses some. The data hold millions of clones, with around 95% observed a single time. The specimen was naive CD4+ T cells sorted from blood. As to subset: CD45RA+ positively selected. This chain connects TRBV7-2 to TRBJ1-6; D uncertain. The clonotype was recovered from a young man in good health. CDR3 loop: CASSRGLQNSPLHF. The CDR3 DNA reads as TGTGCCAGCAGCCGAGGGCTACAGAATTCACCCCTCCACTTT.